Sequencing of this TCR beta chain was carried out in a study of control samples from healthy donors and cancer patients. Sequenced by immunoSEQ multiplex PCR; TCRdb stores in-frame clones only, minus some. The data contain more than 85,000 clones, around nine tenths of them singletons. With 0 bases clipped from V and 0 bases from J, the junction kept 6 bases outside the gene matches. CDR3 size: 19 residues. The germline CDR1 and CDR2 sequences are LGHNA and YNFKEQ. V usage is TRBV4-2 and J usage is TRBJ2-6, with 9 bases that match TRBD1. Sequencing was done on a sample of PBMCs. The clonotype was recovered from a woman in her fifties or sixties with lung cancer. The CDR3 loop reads CASSQDPGQGYSGANVLTF. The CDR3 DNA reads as TGTGCCAGCAGCCAAGATCCGGGACAGGGTTACTCTGGGGCCAACGTCCTGACTTTC.